This entry lists 27 T cell receptor beta chains sequenced from one sample in a study of beta chain features in type 1 diabetes. Reverse transcribing all isolated RNA meant expressed TCRB transcripts were sequenced. TCRdb keeps only in-frame clones here, not all; method: immunoSEQ multiplex PCR. Counted here are about 340,000 clones, approximately 13% occurring once; the ten biggest clones make up over 0.014%. General study points: TCRB CDR3s from Type 1 diabetes patients were moderately but significantly shorter in all four CD4+ subsets.

Their recognized antigens are unknown. Source material: naive CD4+ T cells from blood. Receptors originate from a woman under 30 with type 1 diabetes.

The chain uses TRBV29-1 and TRBJ2-1, with a weak D call TRBD2 (6 bases). The CDR3 has 16 residues. Deletions cut 7 bases from V and 0 bases from J, with 19 bases between. Germline V gives CDR1 SQVTM, CDR2 ANQGSEA. The CDR3 bases are TGCAGCGCCCTAACCTGGGAGGCTAGCTCCTACAATGAGCAGTTCTTC. It is translated as CSALTWEASSYNEQFF.

This clone occurred a few times. This rearrangement joins TRBV7-9 to TRBJ2-2; D unresolved. CDR1 is SEHNR and CDR2 is FQNEAQ in the germline V gene (reference sequence). This CDR3 has 13 residues. Trimming removed 4 bases from V and 7 bases from J, with 10 bases in between. CDR3 amino acids: CASSSIPGGELFF. CDR3 in DNA: TGTGCCAGCAGCTCCATCCCCGGCGGGGAGCTGTTTTTT.

As DNA, the CDR3 is TGCAGCATCTGGGGACTAGCGGGTTCCTACAATGAGCAGTTCTTC. It codes for CSIWGLAGSYNEQFF. This chain joins TRBV29-1 and TRBJ2-1, with 12 bases lining up with TRBD2. There are 15 residues in the CDR3. Trimming at V came to 8 bases and at J to 1 base, leaving 6 bases not matched to a gene. Germline CDR1 SQVTM, CDR2 ANQGSEA.

This chain joins TRBV2 and TRBJ2-3; TRBD2 aligns across 9 bases. V gave up 6 bases and J gave up 3 bases; unmatched junction bases: 7. CDR3 size: 15 residues. Germline V gene sequence: CDR1 SNHLY, CDR2 FYNNEI. DNA for the CDR3: TGTGCCAGCAGCCGTAGCGGGAGTGGAACAGATACGCAGTATTTT. This gives the protein CASSRSGSGTDTQYF. The entire variable domain, with the rest obtained from reference TRBV2 and TRBJ2-3, is as follows: EPEVTQTPSHQVTQMGQEVILRCVPISNHLYFYWYRQILGQKVEFLVSFYNNEISEKSEIFDDQFSVERPDGSNFTLKIRSTKLEDSAMYFCASSRSGSGTDTQYFGPGTRLTVL.

The chain recombines TRBV6-5 with TRBJ2-4; TRBD1 matches at 9 bases. The CDR3 contains 13 residues. J gave up 11 bases and V 4 bases, and 6 bases lay outside the gene matches. The V gene's germline CDR1 is MNHEY and CDR2 SVGAGI. The CDR3 spells CASSWGDRAFQYF. DNA of the CDR3: TGTGCCAGCAGTTGGGGGGACAGGGCCTTTCAGTACTTC.

The chain combines TRBV7-9 with TRBJ2-2, with D uncertain. Trimming took off 2 bases at V and 6 bases at J, with 10 bases between the two ends. This CDR3 comprises 14 residues. Per the germline V gene, CDR1 is SEHNR and CDR2 is FQNEAQ (reference sequence). The CDR3 loop reads CASSLTSVAGELFF. The CDR3 DNA follows: TGTGCCAGCAGCTTAACGAGCGTGGCCGGGGAGCTGTTTTTT.

This clone turned up a few times. This chain links TRBV5-1 with TRBJ2-7; 7 bases line up with TRBD2. Germline loops: CDR1 SGHRS, CDR2 YFSETQ. Trimming removed 0 bases from V and 4 bases from J; junction bases left unmatched: 13. The CDR3 is made up of 17 amino acids. The CDR3 region is CASSLAPGTKEGYEQYF. Here the CDR3 DNA reads TGCGCCAGCAGCTTGGCCCCTGGGACTAAGGAGGGGTACGAGCAGTACTTC.

The chain combines TRBV14 with TRBJ2-7; 9 nucleotides agree with TRBD1. The CDR3 covers 19 residues. Germline trimming cut 3 bases from V and 2 bases from J; bases unmatched to any gene: 17. Germline CDR1 is SGHDN and CDR2 is FVKESK. In DNA form, the CDR3 reads TGTGCCAGCAGCCATAATCTTATCTTCATAGGGACAGGGCCCTACGAGCAGTACTTC. It translates to CASSHNLIFIGTGPYEQYF. The full variable domain, its missing parts supplied by reference TRBV14 and TRBJ2-7, is EAGVTQFPSHSVIEKGQTVTLRCDPISGHDNLYWYRRVMGKEIKFLLHFVKESKQDESGMPNNRFLAERTGGTYSTLKVQPAELEDSGVYFCASSHNLIFIGTGPYEQYFGPGTRLTVT.

Only one count was recorded for this clone. This sequence joins TRBV28 and TRBJ2-7; D might be TRBD2 (6 bases). Germline values: CDR1 MDHEN, CDR2 SYDVKM. With 5 bases removed from V and 4 bases from J, the gap between germline ends came to 21 bases. The length of the CDR3 is 16 residues. The CDR3 loop is CASSPGGTSRGYEQYV. CDR3 bases: TGTGCCAGCAGTCCTGGGGGGACTTCCCGGGGTTACGAGCAGTACGTC.

This clone has a handful of counts. This CDR3 is CASSLLGNGIDTDTQYF. Here the CDR3 DNA reads TGTGCCAGCAGCCTCCTGGGTAACGGGATCGACACAGATACGCAGTATTTT. The chain joins TRBV7-2 to TRBJ2-3; D might be TRBD2 (5 bases). Germline V gene lookup returns CDR1 SGHTA and CDR2 FQGNSA. Trimming stripped 5 bases from V and 2 bases from J, with 20 bases between. The CDR3 has 17 amino acids.

This clone was seen a few times. The genes are TRBV5-1 and TRBJ1-3; TRBD1 matches at 8 bases. CDR1 and CDR2 from the germline V gene are SGHRS and YFSETQ. Trimming took 4 bases from V and 2 from J; bases not matched to a gene: 2. The CDR3 has 14 amino acids. CDR3 sequence: CASSRTGTGNTIYF. The CDR3 bases are TGCGCCAGCAGCCGGACAGGGACTGGAAACACCATATATTTT.

The chain links TRBV19 to TRBJ2-2, with a weak D call TRBD2 (6 bases). Trimming pared 3 bases from V and 7 bases from J, leaving 15 bases between. The CDR3 is 15 amino acids. Germline V gene lookup returns CDR1 LNHDA and CDR2 SQIVND (reference sequence). The CDR3 region is CASSIGGLGIGELFF. For the CDR3, the DNA is TGTGCCAGTAGTATTGGAGGGCTGGGGATCGGGGAGCTGTTTTTT.

This clone was observed a few times. The chain links TRBV28 to TRBJ2-7, with 11 bases that match TRBD2. Germline CDR1 MDHEN, CDR2 SYDVKM. This CDR3 has 16 amino acids. The J segment lost 2 bases and the V segment lost 6 bases, leaving 9 bases of the junction unmatched. The DNA of the CDR3 is TGTGCCAGCAGCCAGGTCCTAGCGGGAGGCGCCTACGAGCAGTACTTC. Encoded protein: CASSQVLAGGAYEQYF.

The chain uses TRBV4-2 and TRBJ2-7; 11 bases map to TRBD2. V shed 3 bases, J shed 4 bases, and the junction held 5 bases outside the gene matches. The CDR3 sequence is 15 residues long. Germline lookup yields CDR1 LGHNA and CDR2 YNFKEQ. CDR3 loop: CASSQVAGGGYEQYF. The CDR3 DNA is TGTGCCAGCAGCCAGGTAGCGGGAGGGGGTTACGAGCAGTACTTC.

The chain links TRBV11-3 to TRBJ2-1; TRBD2 aligns across 12 bases. Trimming took 5 bases from V and 10 from J; bases not matched to a gene: 12. CDR1 and CDR2 (germline): SGHNT, YENEEA. The CDR3 spans 16 residues. The CDR3 region is CASSPWTSGKVDEQFF. The CDR3, as DNA: TGTGCCAGCAGCCCGTGGACTAGCGGGAAGGTAGACGAGCAGTTCTTC.

The chain combines TRBV6-5 with TRBJ2-3; D might be TRBD1 (6 bases). There are 15 residues in the CDR3. Trimming shortened V by 6 bases and J by 2 bases, and 15 bases separated the two germline ends. Germline V gene data show CDR1 as MNHEY and CDR2 as SVGAGI. The CDR3 loop is CASRVQGTLTDTQYF. The CDR3 DNA is TGTGCCAGCAGGGTACAGGGAACCCTCACAGATACGCAGTATTTT.

V is TRBV10-3 and J is TRBJ2-2; no clear D. Trimming cost V 4 bases and J 5 bases, with 8 bases left between them. This CDR3 is built from 13 residues. Germline CDR1 and CDR2: ENHRY and SYGVKD. As DNA, the CDR3 is TGTGCCATCAGTGGGCGGCGGACCGGGGAGCTGTTTTTT. The encoded protein is CAISGRRTGELFF.

The rearrangement links TRBV7-9 to TRBJ2-1; 15 bases line up with TRBD2. Per the germline V gene, CDR1 is SEHNR and CDR2 is FQNEAQ (reference sequence). The CDR3 loop spans 19 amino acids. V dropped 5 bases and J dropped 0; count of bases not matched to a gene: 8. For the CDR3, the DNA is TGTGCCAGCAGCCCGACCGGGACTAGCGGGAGGAGCTCCTACAATGAGCAGTTCTTC. It yields the protein CASSPTGTSGRSSYNEQFF.

The chain is built from TRBV11-2 and TRBJ2-1, with 12 bases identical to TRBD2. Germline loops: CDR1 SGHAT, CDR2 FQNNGV. The CDR3 contains 17 residues. V lost 2 bases to trimming and J lost 5 bases; unmatched junction nucleotides: 7. CDR3 coding DNA: TGTGCCAGCAGCTTACATACTAGCGGGAGGAGTAACAATGAGCAGTTCTTC. It codes for CASSLHTSGRSNNEQFF. Together with reference TRBV11-2 and TRBJ2-1, the CDR3 gives the full variable domain: EAGVAQSPRYKIIEKRQSVAFWCNPISGHATLYWYQQILGQGPKLLIQFQNNGVVDDSQLPKDRFSAERLKGVDSTLKIQPAKLEDSAVYLCASSLHTSGRSNNEQFFGPGTRLTVL.

The CDR3 region has the DNA TGTGCCAGCAGCTTGGGACTAGCGGGAACCAGCTCCTACAATGAGCAGTTCTTC. Amino acid sequence: CASSLGLAGTSSYNEQFF. The V gene is TRBV5-4, the J gene TRBJ2-1; 11 bases match TRBD2. The germline V gene encodes CDR1 SGHNT and CDR2 YYREEE (reference sequence). V shed 0 bases and J 0 bases; nucleotides not matched to a gene: 5. This CDR3 contains 18 residues.

This clone has just a few counts. The chain carries TRBV9 and TRBJ1-2; TRBD1 aligns across 7 bases. Germline V lookup: CDR1 SGDLS, CDR2 YYNGEE. Germline trimming cut 0 bases from V and 1 base from J; bases unmatched to any gene: 3. CDR3 size: 15 residues. CDR3 DNA sequence: TGTGCCAGCAGCGTAGCTACAGGGGATAACTATGGCTACACCTTC. Its protein product is CASSVATGDNYGYTF. Using reference TRBV9 and TRBJ1-2 for the parts outside the CDR3, the full variable domain is DSGVTQTPKHLITATGQRVTLRCSPRSGDLSVYWYQQSLDQGLQFLIQYYNGEERAKGNILERFSAQQFPDLHSELNLSSLELGDSALYFCASSVATGDNYGYTFGSGTRLTVV.

V and J are TRBV28 and TRBJ2-3; 14 bases are a match to TRBD2. CDR1 MDHEN and CDR2 SYDVKM come from the germline V gene. Trimming at V came to 3 bases and at J to 2 bases, leaving 10 bases not matched to a gene. The CDR3 has 19 residues. The CDR3: CASSFHPGTSGRYTDTQYF. The CDR3 region has the DNA TGTGCCAGCAGTTTCCACCCCGGGACTAGCGGGAGATACACAGATACGCAGTATTTT.

This clone showed up just a few times. The V gene is TRBV18, the J gene TRBJ1-1; D is ambiguous. The CDR3 extends over 13 amino acids. Trimming shortened V by 3 bases and J by 5 bases, and 10 bases separated the two germline ends. Germline CDR1 KGHSH, CDR2 LQKENI. In DNA form, the CDR3 reads TGTGCCAGCTCACCTCAACAGTGGACTGAAGCTTTCTTT. Translation gives CASSPQQWTEAFF.

The V and J genes are TRBV5-4 and TRBJ2-7; TRBD1 agrees at 12 bases. CDR1 is SGHNT and CDR2 is YYREEE in the germline V gene (reference sequence). The CDR3 runs 16 residues. V lost 4 bases to trimming and J lost 2 bases; unmatched junction nucleotides: 7. CDR3 residues: CASSRGTGGLPYEQYV. CDR3 bases: TGTGCCAGCAGCCGCGGGACAGGGGGCCTCCCCTACGAGCAGTACGTC.

This clone showed up just a few times. At one end the junction does not follow the germline gene, possibly because of a read error. The V call is TRBV5-1, the J call TRBJ2-4; 9 nucleotides agree with TRBD2. CDR1 is SGHRS and CDR2 is YFSETQ in the germline V gene. This CDR3 has 15 amino acids. CDR3 sequence: CASSLVGLAQNIQYF. For the CDR3, the DNA is TGCGCCAGCAGCTTGGTGGGACTAGCCCAAAACATTCAGTACTTC.

In nucleotides, the CDR3 is TGTGCCTGGAGGGGGACAGGAGGCAACATTCAGTACTTC. Translation gives CAWRGTGGNIQYF. The chain joins TRBV30 to TRBJ2-4, with 8 bases matching TRBD1. Germline CDR1 and CDR2: GTSNPN and SVGIG (reference sequence). The V segment lost 3 bases and the J segment 7 bases; nucleotides outside the gene matches: 5. This CDR3 comprises 13 residues. The variable domain in full, completed from reference TRBV30 and TRBJ2-4, reads SQTIHQWPATLVQPVGSPLSLECTVEGTSNPNLYWYRQAAGRGLQLLFYSVGIGQISSEVPQNLSASRPQDRQFILSSKKLLLSDSGFYLCAWRGTGGNIQYFGAGTRLSVL.

This chain connects TRBV7-2 to TRBJ1-5, with D possibly matching TRBD1 (5 bases). CDR1 SGHTA and CDR2 FQGNSA come from the germline V gene. V was pared by 1 base and J by 4 bases, with 11 bases between. The CDR3 loop spans 15 amino acids. The CDR3 is CASSLGRAGNQPQHF. The CDR3 DNA sequence: TGTGCCAGCAGCTTAGGCAGGGCAGGGAATCAGCCCCAGCATTTT.